Detailed here is one TCR beta chain. Its antigen is as yet unknown. The record originates from a study of shared clonotypes between healthy human individuals. Study-wide background: Three plates were used per donor for CD4 naive, three for CD4 memory, two for CD8 naive and one for CD8 memory. Findings of the study overall: Clonotypes which were not shared had lower generation probabilities than clonotypes that all four donors shared.

CD45RO negativity and positive selection for CCR7 defined naive CD8 cells, a population that excluded terminally differentiated effector memory CD45RA+ cells. None of the donors, who were healthy HIV-negative adults, had recently had acute infections or vaccinations. Germline-derived CDR1 and CDR2 are MGHRA and YSYEKL. This CDR3 contains 16 residues. V was clipped by 1 base and J by 0 bases, with 10 bases between them. Deep-level assay runs were performed. Some clones are missing from TCRdb's copy, which holds only in-frame ones; the method was immunoSEQ multiplex PCR. The sample shows millions of clones, just over 90% of them seen only once.

The receptor was derived from a man younger than 30 in good health. Some clones in this sample may be carry-over from other donors' samples. The sequenced sample was naive CD8+ T cells from PBMCs. This rearrangement joins TRBV4-1 to TRBJ1-3, with D perhaps TRBD1 (5 bases). The CDR3 loop is CASSQAGANSGNTIYF. DNA of the CDR3: TGCGCCAGCAGCCAAGCTGGGGCTAACTCTGGAAACACCATATATTTT.